Below, 16 T cell receptor beta chains from the same sample are listed, as sequenced in a study of CD8+CD57+ T cells in acquired aplastic anemia. Researchers used genomic DNA as the template to profile TCR beta VDJ and CDR3. TCRdb analysed the reads with MiXCR anew, one entry per CDR3 protein. The sample has about 160,000 distinct CDR3 sequences, under 55% seen once. All patients picked for sequencing had shown, by flow cytometry, an expansion of CD8+CD57+ cells. Material for sequencing was sorted CD4+, CD8+, or CD8+CD57+ T cells (not recorded which) from PBMCs. These receptor sequences come from a human donor with aplastic anemia.

This clonotype occurred many times. The chain uses TRBV2 and TRBJ1-2; 7 bases are shared with TRBD1. The germline V gene has CDR1 SNHLY and CDR2 FYNNEI. The CDR3 extends over 13 amino acids. The V and J ends lost 6 bases and 8 bases, in that order; junction bases with no gene match: 9. The DNA for the CDR3 is TGTGCCAGCAGCCCCGACAGGGAATACGGCTACACCTTC. It codes for CASSPDREYGYTF.

V is TRBV19 and J is TRBJ2-7; no clear D gene. The CDR3 spans 13 residues. Trimming stripped 10 bases from V and 0 bases from J, with 13 bases between. Germline V gene data show CDR1 as LNHDA and CDR2 as SQIVND (reference sequence). CDR3 loop: CATDSGDSYEQYF. Written as DNA, the CDR3 is TGTGCCACTGACTCTGGGGACTCCTACGAGCAGTACTTC.

V usage is TRBV12-3 or TRBV12-4 and J usage is TRBJ2-1, with 11 bases that match TRBD2. The CDR3 sequence is 19 residues long. J gave up 0 bases and V 6 bases, and 13 bases lay outside the gene matches. CDR3 coding DNA: TGTGCCAGCAGAGCGACTAGCGGGAATGTTAGGGGCTCCTACAATGAGCAGTTCTTC. This translates into CASRATSGNVRGSYNEQFF.

This clonotype appeared many times. The chain carries TRBV11-2 and TRBJ2-2; D could derive from TRBD1 or TRBD2 (7 bases each). The CDR3 covers 18 residues. Germline CDR1 SGHAT, CDR2 FQNNGV. The germline V and J ends were trimmed by 4 bases and 5 bases, with 23 bases remaining between them. The CDR3 loop is CASSSRGGGNRGTGELFF. CDR3 nucleotides: TGTGCCAGCAGCTCTAGGGGAGGGGGGAACAGGGGAACCGGGGAGCTGTTTTTT.

The rearrangement joins TRBV11-1 to TRBJ2-7; unclear D gene. The CDR3 spans 17 residues. Germline-derived CDR1 and CDR2 are SGHAT and FQDESV (reference sequence). V was clipped by 2 bases and J by 1 base, with 18 bases between them. The CDR3 DNA follows: TGTGCCAGCAGCTTAATGACGCAGCCAGCCCGATCCTACGAGCAGTACTTC. Translating gives CASSLMTQPARSYEQYF.

Notes on this clonotype: A much larger clone lies one base from this, so it may be a read error. The chain links TRBV9 to TRBJ1-2; tentative D call: TRBD1 (6 bases). V dropped 7 bases and J dropped 6 bases, with 19 bases sitting between them. Per germline, CDR1 SGDLS and CDR2 YYNGEE. There are 14 residues in the CDR3. The CDR3 DNA reads TGTGCCAGCGGCCCCGGACAGTTATGGGATGGCTACACCTTC. It is translated as CASGPGQLWDGYTF.

A note on this clonotype: A read error may produce the germline difference seen at one junction end. This chain links TRBV20-1 with TRBJ2-7, with 11 bases identical to TRBD2. Germline V lookup: CDR1 DFQATT, CDR2 SNEGSKA (reference sequence). The CDR3 extends over 16 amino acids. CDR3 loop: CSARDARTSGSYEQYF. The CDR3 DNA reads as TGCAGCGCTAGAGATGCTAGGACTAGCGGGTCCTACGAGCAGTACTTC.

This clonotype showed up many times. Written as DNA, the CDR3 is TGCGCCAGCAGCCCGGGGACAGGCCAAGAGACCCAGTACTTC. This codes for CASSPGTGQETQYF. This sequence joins TRBV5-1 and TRBJ2-5; 8 bases are a match to TRBD1. Germline V lookup: CDR1 SGHRS, CDR2 YFSETQ. The CDR3 sequence is 14 residues long. J lost 1 base, V lost 4 bases, and 3 bases had no gene match.

This clonotype was observed many times. V gene TRBV7-6 combines with J gene TRBJ2-3; 8 bases are a match to TRBD2. Trimming took 3 bases from V and 0 from J; bases not matched to a gene: 5. The germline V gene encodes CDR1 SGHVS and CDR2 FNYEAQ. CDR3 size: 16 residues. CDR3 in amino acids: CASSLAAGVSTDTQYF. CDR3 nucleotides: TGTGCCAGCAGCTTGGCAGCGGGAGTTAGCACAGATACGCAGTATTTT.

The sample holds many counts of this clonotype. The chain recombines TRBV9 with TRBJ2-5; D gene uncertain. This CDR3 is 15 amino acids long. Trimming stripped 1 base from V and 5 bases from J, with 15 bases between. The V gene's germline CDR1 is SGDLS and CDR2 YYNGEE. The CDR3 bases are TGTGCCAGCAGCGTATGGGAACGGCCCGGGGAGACCCAGTACTTC. Its translation: CASSVWERPGETQYF.

J is TRBJ2-7 and V is TRBV2; D is ambiguous. In germline, CDR1 is SNHLY, CDR2 FYNNEI. This CDR3 is 14 amino acids long. Trimming pared 1 base from V and 0 bases from J, leaving 7 bases between. The CDR3 loop reads CASSEGHISYEQYF. The CDR3 DNA is TGTGCCAGCAGTGAAGGCCACATCTCCTACGAGCAGTACTTC.

This clonotype was counted ten times or more. CDR3 nucleotide sequence: TGCGCCAGCAGCGGACAGGGGGGAGGCACCGGGGAGCTGTTTTTT. Its protein product is CASSGQGGGTGELFF. This chain links TRBV5-1 with TRBJ2-2; 10 bases match TRBD1. V lost 4 bases, J lost 4 bases, and 4 bases stayed unmatched. Germline CDR1 and CDR2: SGHRS and YFSETQ. This CDR3 is 15 amino acids long.

The chain combines TRBV19 with TRBJ1-1; 7 bases match TRBD1. Germline-derived CDR1 and CDR2 are LNHDA and SQIVND (reference sequence). The junction had 9 bases not matched to a gene; V was cut back by 7 bases and J by 7 bases. This CDR3 is built from 13 residues. The CDR3 DNA reads TGTGCCAGTAATCGACAGGGTGACGGTGAAGCTTTCTTT. Residues: CASNRQGDGEAFF.

This clonotype is categorized as medium-sized. The chain uses TRBV15 and TRBJ2-7; a weak D match, TRBD1 (6 bases). CDR1 and CDR2 (germline): LNHNV, YYDKDF (reference sequence). The CDR3 is 14 amino acids. The ends were cut back, 0 bases at V and 3 bases at J, with 9 bases in the middle. The CDR3 loop is CATSRDRGDYEQYF. Written as DNA, the CDR3 is TGTGCCACCAGCAGAGACAGGGGTGACTACGAGCAGTACTTC.

This clonotype turned up a few times. The chain uses TRBV6-4 and TRBJ2-1; 8 nucleotides agree with TRBD1. V was pared by 5 bases and J by 3 bases, with 6 bases of the junction left unmatched. The CDR3 extends over 15 amino acids. Germline assignment: CDR1 MRHNA and CDR2 SNTAGT. CDR3 in DNA: TGTGCCAGCAGTAACGACAGGGGTTTCTACAATGAGCAGTTCTTC. Translating gives CASSNDRGFYNEQFF.

As to this clonotype: An end of the junction differs from the germline gene, which may be a read error. The DNA of the CDR3 is TGTGCCAGCTCCTTAGACAATGAGCGGTTCTTC. Translated, it gives CASSLDNERFF. The rearrangement links TRBV18 to TRBJ2-1; the D is unclear. This CDR3 comprises 11 residues. The germline V gene has CDR1 KGHSH and CDR2 LQKENI.